The 5 T cell receptor beta chains given below trace back to one sample, sequenced in a study of blood T cells in healthy people across ages. It was with a sample-barcoded 5' primer and a J-beta primer mix that a second PCR of about 6 to 12 cycles was run. TCRdb itself ran the 5' RACE reads through MiXCR, one entry per CDR3 protein. Found here are 600,000 or so distinct CDR3 sequences, 25% to 35% of them singletons; the top ten hold around 16%. Sequenced input: blood. All receptors come from a woman older than 75 in good health.

This clonotype was found many times. The chain couples TRBV12-3 or TRBV12-4 to TRBJ2-1; 12 nucleotides agree with TRBD2. V was clipped by 5 bases and J by 9 bases; unmatched bases: 11. CDR3 length: 16 residues. The CDR3 sequence: CASSASTSGGRGEQFF. The CDR3 region has the DNA TGTGCCAGCAGTGCTAGTACTAGCGGGGGGAGGGGTGAGCAGTTCTTC.

This clonotype was picked up many times. The chain recombines TRBV7-3 with TRBJ2-2, with D tentatively TRBD1 or TRBD2 (7 bases each). The CDR3 is 16 residues long. V was cut by 5 bases and J by 1 base, with 14 bases left in between. In germline, CDR1 is SGHTA, CDR2 FQGTGA. This chain's CDR3 is CASSPARGGNTGELFF. The CDR3 coding sequence is TGTGCCAGCAGCCCGGCCAGGGGGGGGAACACCGGGGAGCTGTTTTTT.

Concerning this clonotype: A read error may be the cause here, since a much bigger clone is one base away. The CDR3 DNA reads as TGTGCCAGCACAGATTATGTCTCCTACGAGCAGTACTTC. Its translation is CASTDYVSYEQYF. J is TRBJ2-5 and V is TRBV2; no clear D. TRBJ2-7 matches the DNA end more closely, so the J call is doubtful. Germline assignment: CDR1 SNHLY and CDR2 FYNNEI. This CDR3 region has 13 residues.

This clonotype was observed many times. This rearrangement joins TRBV28 to TRBJ1-2; tentative D call: TRBD1 (5 bases). Germline V gene data show CDR1 as MDHEN and CDR2 as SYDVKM. V was trimmed by 6 bases and J by 0 bases, leaving 11 bases between them. There are 14 residues in the CDR3. The CDR3 nucleotides are TGTGCCAGCAGCCCGGGACTTCCTAACTATGGCTACACCTTC. Encoded protein: CASSPGLPNYGYTF.

V and J are TRBV6-5 and TRBJ1-1, with D unresolved. The CDR3 spans 14 residues. Germline values: CDR1 MNHEY, CDR2 SVGAGI. Between the trimmed V and J ends, which lost 5 bases and 4 bases, there was a span of 14 bases. CDR3 loop: CASSRGGRSTEAFF. DNA for the CDR3: TGTGCCAGCAGTCGGGGAGGGCGTAGCACTGAAGCTTTCTTT.